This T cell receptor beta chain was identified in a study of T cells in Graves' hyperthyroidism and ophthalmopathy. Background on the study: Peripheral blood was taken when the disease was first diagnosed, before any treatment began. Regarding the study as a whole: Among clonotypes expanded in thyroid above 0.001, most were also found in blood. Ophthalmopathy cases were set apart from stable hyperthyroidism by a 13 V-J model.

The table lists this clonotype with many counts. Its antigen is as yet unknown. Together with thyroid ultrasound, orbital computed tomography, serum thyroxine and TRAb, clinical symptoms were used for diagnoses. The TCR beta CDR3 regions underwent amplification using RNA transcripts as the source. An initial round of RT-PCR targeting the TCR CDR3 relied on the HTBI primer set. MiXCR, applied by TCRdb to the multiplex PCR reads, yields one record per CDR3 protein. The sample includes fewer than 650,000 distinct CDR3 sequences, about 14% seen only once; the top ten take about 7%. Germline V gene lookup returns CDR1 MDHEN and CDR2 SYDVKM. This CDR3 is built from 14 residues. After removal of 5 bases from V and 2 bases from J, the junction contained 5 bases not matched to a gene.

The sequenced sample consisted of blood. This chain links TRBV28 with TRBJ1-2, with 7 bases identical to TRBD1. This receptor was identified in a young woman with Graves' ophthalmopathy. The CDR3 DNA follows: TGTGCCAGCAGTCCAGGGGGACAGAACTATGGCTACACCTTC. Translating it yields CASSPGGQNYGYTF.